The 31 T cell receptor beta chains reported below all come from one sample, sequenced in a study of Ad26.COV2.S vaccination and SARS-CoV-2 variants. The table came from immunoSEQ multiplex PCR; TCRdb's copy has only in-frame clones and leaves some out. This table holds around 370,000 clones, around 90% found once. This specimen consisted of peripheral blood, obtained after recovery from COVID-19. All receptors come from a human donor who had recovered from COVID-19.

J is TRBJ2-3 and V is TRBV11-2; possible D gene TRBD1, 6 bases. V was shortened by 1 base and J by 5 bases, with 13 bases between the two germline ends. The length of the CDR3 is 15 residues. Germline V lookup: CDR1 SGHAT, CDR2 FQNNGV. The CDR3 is CASSLVTGGLDTQYF. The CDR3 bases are TGTGCCAGCAGCTTAGTCACTGGGGGCCTAGATACGCAGTATTTT. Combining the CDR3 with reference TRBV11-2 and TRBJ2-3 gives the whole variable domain EAGVAQSPRYKIIEKRQSVAFWCNPISGHATLYWYQQILGQGPKLLIQFQNNGVVDDSQLPKDRFSAERLKGVDSTLKIQPAKLEDSAVYLCASSLVTGGLDTQYFGPGTRLTVL.

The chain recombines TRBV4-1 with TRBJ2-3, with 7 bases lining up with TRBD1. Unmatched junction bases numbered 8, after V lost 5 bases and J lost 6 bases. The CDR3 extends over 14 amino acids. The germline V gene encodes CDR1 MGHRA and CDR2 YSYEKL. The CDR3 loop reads CASSRGLATDTQYF. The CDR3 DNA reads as TGCGCCAGCAGCAGGGGGCTAGCAACGGATACGCAGTATTTT.

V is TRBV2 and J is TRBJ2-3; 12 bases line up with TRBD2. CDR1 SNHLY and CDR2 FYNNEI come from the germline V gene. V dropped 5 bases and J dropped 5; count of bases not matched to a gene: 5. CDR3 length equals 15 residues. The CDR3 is CASSPSGGAGDTQYF. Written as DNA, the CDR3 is TGTGCCAGCAGTCCTAGCGGGGGGGCCGGAGATACGCAGTATTTT.

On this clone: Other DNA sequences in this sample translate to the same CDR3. The CDR3 bases are TGTGCCAGCAGTTTGGGACGTAACTATGGCTACACCTTC. It codes for CASSLGRNYGYTF. The chain employs TRBV12-3 or TRBV12-4 and TRBJ1-2; D is perhaps TRBD1 (5 bases). The CDR3 has 13 amino acids. The germline V and J ends were trimmed by 3 bases and 1 base, with 6 bases remaining between them.

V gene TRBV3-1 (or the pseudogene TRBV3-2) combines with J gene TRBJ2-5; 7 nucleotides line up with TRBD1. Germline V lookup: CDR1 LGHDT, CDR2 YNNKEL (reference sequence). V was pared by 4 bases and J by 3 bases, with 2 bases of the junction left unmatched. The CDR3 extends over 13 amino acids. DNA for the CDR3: TGTGCCAGCAGCCGAACAGGGGAAGAGACCCAGTACTTC. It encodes CASSRTGEETQYF.

The CDR3 loop reads CASSFRDSGTDTQYF. In DNA, the CDR3 is TGTGCCAGCAGCTTCCGAGACTCCGGGACAGATACGCAGTATTTT. The chain has TRBV12-1 and TRBJ2-3; the listed D gene, TRBD2, was not tested against the DNA. TRBV12-1 is a listed pseudogene. The CDR3 has 15 residues.

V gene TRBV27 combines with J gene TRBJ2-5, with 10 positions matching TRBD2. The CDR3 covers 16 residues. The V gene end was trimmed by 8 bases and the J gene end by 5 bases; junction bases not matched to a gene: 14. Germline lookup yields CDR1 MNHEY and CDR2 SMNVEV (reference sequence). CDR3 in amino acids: CASAGRTSGPRETQYF. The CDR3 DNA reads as TGTGCCAGCGCAGGTCGGACTAGCGGCCCCCGTGAGACCCAGTACTTC.

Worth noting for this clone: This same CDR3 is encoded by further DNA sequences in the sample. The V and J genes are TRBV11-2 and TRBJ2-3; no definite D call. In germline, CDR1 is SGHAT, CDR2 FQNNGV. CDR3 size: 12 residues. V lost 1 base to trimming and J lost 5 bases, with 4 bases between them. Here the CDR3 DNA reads TGTGCCAGCAGCTTAGGGGGAGATACGCAGTATTTT. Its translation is CASSLGGDTQYF.

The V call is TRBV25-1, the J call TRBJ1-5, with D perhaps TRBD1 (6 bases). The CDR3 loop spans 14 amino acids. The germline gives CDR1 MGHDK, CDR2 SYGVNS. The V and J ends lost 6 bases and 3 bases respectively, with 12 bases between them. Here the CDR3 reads CASRPPGVNQPQHF. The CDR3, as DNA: TGTGCCAGCAGGCCACCAGGGGTCAATCAGCCCCAGCATTTT. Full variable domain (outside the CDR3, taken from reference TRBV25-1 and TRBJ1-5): EADIYQTPRYLVIGTGKKITLECSQTMGHDKMYWYQQDPGMELHLIHYSYGVNSTEKGDLSSESTVSRIRTEHFPLTLESARPSHTSQYLCASRPPGVNQPQHFGDGTRLSIL.

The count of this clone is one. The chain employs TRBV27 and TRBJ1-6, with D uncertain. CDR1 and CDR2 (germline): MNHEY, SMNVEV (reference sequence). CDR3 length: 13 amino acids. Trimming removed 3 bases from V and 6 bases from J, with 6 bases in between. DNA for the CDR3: TGTGCCAGCAGTTTGAAACTTAATTCACCCCTCCACTTT. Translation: CASSLKLNSPLHF.

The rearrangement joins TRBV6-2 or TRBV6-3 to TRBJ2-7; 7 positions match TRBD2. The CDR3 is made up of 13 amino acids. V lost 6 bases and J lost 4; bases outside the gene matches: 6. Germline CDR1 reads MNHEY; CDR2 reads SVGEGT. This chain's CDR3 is CASSPGGGYEQYF. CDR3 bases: TGTGCCAGCAGCCCCGGGGGAGGGTACGAGCAGTACTTC.

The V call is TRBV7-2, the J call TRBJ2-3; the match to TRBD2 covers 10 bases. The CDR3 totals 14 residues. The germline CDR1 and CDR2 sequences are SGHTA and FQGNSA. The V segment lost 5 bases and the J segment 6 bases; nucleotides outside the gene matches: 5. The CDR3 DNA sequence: TGTGCCAGCAGCCCAAGCGGGGGGGCGGATACGCAGTATTTT. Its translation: CASSPSGGADTQYF.

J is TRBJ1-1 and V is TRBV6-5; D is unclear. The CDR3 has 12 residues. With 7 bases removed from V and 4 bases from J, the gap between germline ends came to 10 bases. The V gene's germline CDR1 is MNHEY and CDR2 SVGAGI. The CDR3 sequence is CASMDWSTEAFF. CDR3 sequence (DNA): TGTGCCAGCATGGACTGGAGCACTGAAGCTTTCTTT.

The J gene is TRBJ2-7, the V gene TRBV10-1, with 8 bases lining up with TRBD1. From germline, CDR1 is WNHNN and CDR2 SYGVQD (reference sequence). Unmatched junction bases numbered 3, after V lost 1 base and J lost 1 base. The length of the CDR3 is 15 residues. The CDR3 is CASSEYQGASYEQYF. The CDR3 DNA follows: TGCGCCAGCAGTGAGTATCAGGGGGCGTCCTACGAGCAGTACTTC.

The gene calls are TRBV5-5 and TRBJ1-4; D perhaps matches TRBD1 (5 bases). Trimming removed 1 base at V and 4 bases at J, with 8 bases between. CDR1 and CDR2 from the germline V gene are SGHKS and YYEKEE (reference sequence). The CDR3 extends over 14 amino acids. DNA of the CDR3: TGTGCCAGCAGCTTGCGAGACAGTAATGAAAAACTGTTTTTT. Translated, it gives CASSLRDSNEKLFF.

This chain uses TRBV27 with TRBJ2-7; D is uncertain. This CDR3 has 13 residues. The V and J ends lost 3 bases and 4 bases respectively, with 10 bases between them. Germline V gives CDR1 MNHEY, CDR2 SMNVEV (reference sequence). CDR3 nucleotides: TGTGCCAGCAGTTTGGGTCAACCTTACGAGCAGTACTTC. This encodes CASSLGQPYEQYF.

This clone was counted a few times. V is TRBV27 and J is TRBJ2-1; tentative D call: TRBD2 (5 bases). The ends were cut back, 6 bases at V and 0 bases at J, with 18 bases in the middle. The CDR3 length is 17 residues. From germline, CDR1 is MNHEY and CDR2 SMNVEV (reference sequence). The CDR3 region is CASSPGGGGSSYNEQFF. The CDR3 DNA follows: TGTGCCAGCAGCCCTGGCGGTGGTGGGAGCTCCTACAATGAGCAGTTCTTC.

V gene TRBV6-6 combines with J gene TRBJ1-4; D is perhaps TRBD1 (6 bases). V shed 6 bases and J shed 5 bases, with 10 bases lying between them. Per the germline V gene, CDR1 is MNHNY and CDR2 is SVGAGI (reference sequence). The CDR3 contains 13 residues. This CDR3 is CASSGTQNEKLFF. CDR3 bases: TGTGCCAGCAGCGGGACACAAAATGAAAAACTGTTTTTT.

CDR3 nucleotides: TGCGCCAGCAGCCAAGATTATGGAGACAGGGCCACCTACGAGCAGTACTTC. This translates into CASSQDYGDRATYEQYF. The chain joins TRBV4-1 to TRBJ2-7; TRBD1 matches 7 bases. The CDR3 is made up of 17 amino acids. From germline, CDR1 is MGHRA and CDR2 YSYEKL. V lost 0 bases, J lost 2 bases, and 10 bases stayed unmatched.

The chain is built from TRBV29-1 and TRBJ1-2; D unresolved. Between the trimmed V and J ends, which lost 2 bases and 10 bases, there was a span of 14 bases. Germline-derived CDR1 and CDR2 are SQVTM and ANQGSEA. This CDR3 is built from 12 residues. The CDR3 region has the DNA TGCAGCGTTGAACAGTACACTATGGACTACACCTTC. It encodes CSVEQYTMDYTF.

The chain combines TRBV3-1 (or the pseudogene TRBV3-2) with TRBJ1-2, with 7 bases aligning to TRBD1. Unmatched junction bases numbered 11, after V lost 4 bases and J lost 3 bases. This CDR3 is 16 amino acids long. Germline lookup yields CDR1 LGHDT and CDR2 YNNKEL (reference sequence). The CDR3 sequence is CASSLDPTGTYYGYTF. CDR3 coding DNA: TGTGCCAGCAGCCTCGATCCGACAGGGACCTACTATGGCTACACCTTC.

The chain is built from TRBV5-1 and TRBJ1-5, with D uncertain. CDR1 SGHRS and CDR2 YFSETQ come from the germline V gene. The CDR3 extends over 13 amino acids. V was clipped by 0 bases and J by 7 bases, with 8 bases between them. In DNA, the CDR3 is TGCGCCAGCAGCTTGGGGTTCGGGCAGCCCCAGCATTTT. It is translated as CASSLGFGQPQHF.

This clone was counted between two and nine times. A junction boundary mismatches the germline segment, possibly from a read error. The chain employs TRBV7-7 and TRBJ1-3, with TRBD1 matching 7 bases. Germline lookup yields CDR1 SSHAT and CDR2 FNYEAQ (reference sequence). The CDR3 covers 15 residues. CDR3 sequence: CASSAGTDSGNTIYF. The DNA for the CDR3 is TGTGCTAGCAGCGCGGGGACAGACTCTGGAAACACCATATATTTT. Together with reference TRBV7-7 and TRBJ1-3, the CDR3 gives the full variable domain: GAGVSQSPRYKVTKRGQDVTLRCDPISSHATLYWYQQALGQGPEFLTYFNYEAQPDKSGLPSDRFSAERPEGSISTLTIQRTEQRDSAMYRCASSAGTDSGNTIYFGEGSWLTVV.

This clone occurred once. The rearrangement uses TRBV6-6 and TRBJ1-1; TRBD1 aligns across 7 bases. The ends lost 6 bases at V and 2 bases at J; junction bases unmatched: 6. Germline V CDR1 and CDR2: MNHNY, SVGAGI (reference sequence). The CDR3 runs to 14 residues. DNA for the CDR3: TGTGCCAGCAGACCCGGACAGGCTAACACTGAAGCTTTCTTT. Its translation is CASRPGQANTEAFF.

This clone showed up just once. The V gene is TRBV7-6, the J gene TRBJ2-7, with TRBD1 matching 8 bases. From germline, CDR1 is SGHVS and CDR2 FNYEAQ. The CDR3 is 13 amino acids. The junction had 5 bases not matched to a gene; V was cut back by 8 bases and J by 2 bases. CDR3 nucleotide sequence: TGTGCCAGCCGTAGGACAGGGACCTACGAGCAGTACTTC. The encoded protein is CASRRTGTYEQYF.

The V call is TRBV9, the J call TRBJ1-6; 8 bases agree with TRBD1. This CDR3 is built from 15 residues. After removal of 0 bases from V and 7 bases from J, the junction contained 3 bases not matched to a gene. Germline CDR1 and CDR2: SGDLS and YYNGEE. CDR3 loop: CASSVGQGMNSPLHF. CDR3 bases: TGTGCCAGCAGCGTAGGACAGGGGATGAATTCACCCCTCCACTTT.

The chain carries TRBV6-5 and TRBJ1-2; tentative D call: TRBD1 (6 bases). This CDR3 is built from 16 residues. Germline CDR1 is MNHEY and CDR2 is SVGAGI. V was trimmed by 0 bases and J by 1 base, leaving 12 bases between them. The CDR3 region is CASSYSLRGINYGYTF. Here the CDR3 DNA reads TGTGCCAGCAGTTACTCGCTCAGGGGTATTAACTATGGCTACACCTTC.

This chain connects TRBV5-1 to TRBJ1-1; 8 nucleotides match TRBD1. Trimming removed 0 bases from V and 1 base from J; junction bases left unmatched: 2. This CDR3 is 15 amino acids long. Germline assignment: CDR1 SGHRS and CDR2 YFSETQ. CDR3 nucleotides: TGCGCCAGCAGCTTGGATGACAGGGGGAACACTGAAGCTTTCTTT. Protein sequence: CASSLDDRGNTEAFF.

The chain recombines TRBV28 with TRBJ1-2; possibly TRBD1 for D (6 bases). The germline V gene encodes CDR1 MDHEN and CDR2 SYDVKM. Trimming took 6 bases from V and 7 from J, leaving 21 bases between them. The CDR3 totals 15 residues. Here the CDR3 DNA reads TGTGCCAGCAGGAAGCCCTCGGCGGGGGCGGGTGGCTACACCTTC. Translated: CASRKPSAGAGGYTF.

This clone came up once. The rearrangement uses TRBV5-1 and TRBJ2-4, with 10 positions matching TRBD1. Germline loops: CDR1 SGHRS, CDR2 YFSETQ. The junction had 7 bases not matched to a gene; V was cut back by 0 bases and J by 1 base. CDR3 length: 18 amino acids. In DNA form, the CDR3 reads TGCGCCAGCAGCTTGGAATGGGACAGGGGTTATGCCAAAAACATTCAGTACTTC. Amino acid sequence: CASSLEWDRGYAKNIQYF.

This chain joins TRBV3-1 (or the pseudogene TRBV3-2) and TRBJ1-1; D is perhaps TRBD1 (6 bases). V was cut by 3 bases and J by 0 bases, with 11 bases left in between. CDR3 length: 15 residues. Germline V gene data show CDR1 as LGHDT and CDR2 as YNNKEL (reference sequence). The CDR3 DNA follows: TGTGCCAGCAGCCAGTACAGGGCCATGAACACTGAAGCTTTCTTT. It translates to CASSQYRAMNTEAFF.